This T cell receptor beta chain came from a study of identical twins. TCRdb called the 5' RACE reads again in MiXCR, with one record for every CDR3 protein. The data contain roughly 250,000 distinct CDR3 sequences, approximately 6.8% of them singletons. The germline V gene encodes CDR1 MNHEY and CDR2 SVGAGI. This CDR3 is 15 amino acids long. Trimming pared 2 bases from V and 1 base from J, leaving 11 bases between. The sample was also linked to a second study, of yellow fever vaccine responses in identical twins.

This TCR was sampled from a woman between 18 and 30 years old in good health. The gene calls are TRBV6-5 and TRBJ1-1; no clear D. Source material: CD8+ T cells sorted from blood. CDR3 sequence: CASSYRAYQNTEAFF. The CDR3 coding sequence is TGTGCCAGCAGTTACCGTGCGTACCAGAACACTGAAGCTTTCTTT.